Listed here are 25 T cell receptor beta chains from one sample, sequenced in a study of T cells in localized non-small cell lung cancer. Profiled with immunoSEQ multiplex PCR; TCRdb holds only in-frame clones, not every one. The table lists 70,000 to 85,000 clones, 84% of them singletons. The starting material was peripheral blood, obtained before any cancer treatment. The receptors stem from a female donor of 60 years or more with stage I lung adenocarcinoma.

The chain links TRBV10-3 to TRBJ2-7; D might be TRBD2 (5 bases). This CDR3 spans 12 amino acids. In germline, CDR1 is ENHRY, CDR2 SYGVKD. Trimming pared 5 bases from V and 3 bases from J, leaving 8 bases between. The CDR3, as DNA: TGTGCCATCAGTCTCGAGGGCTACGAGCAGTACTTC. The encoded protein is CAISLEGYEQYF.

This clone was seen more than once but under ten times. The chain has TRBV9 and TRBJ1-4, with 7 bases that match TRBD1. The CDR3 has 15 residues. Trimming at V came to 0 bases and at J to 2 bases, leaving 1 base not matched to a gene. The V gene's germline CDR1 is SGDLS and CDR2 YYNGEE. DNA of the CDR3: TGTGCCAGCAGCGTAGGGGGACAGACTAATGAAAAACTGTTTTTT. It yields the protein CASSVGGQTNEKLFF.

The chain combines TRBV10-3 with TRBJ2-7, with D unclear. This CDR3 contains 12 residues. The V gene's germline CDR1 is ENHRY and CDR2 SYGVKD. V dropped 6 bases and J dropped 2 bases, with 8 bases sitting between them. CDR3 protein: CAISSGPYEQYF. The DNA of the CDR3 is TGTGCCATCAGCTCGGGTCCCTACGAGCAGTACTTC.

The chain carries TRBV6-5 and TRBJ2-7; D is unresolved. Germline CDR1 and CDR2: MNHEY and SVGAGI. This CDR3 comprises 13 residues. V was cut by 2 bases and J by 0 bases, with 5 bases left in between. The CDR3 nucleotides read TGTGCCAGCAGTTACAGGAGCTCCTACGAGCAGTACTTC. Translation: CASSYRSSYEQYF.

This rearrangement joins TRBV4-1 to TRBJ2-1; 8 nucleotides align to TRBD2. The CDR3 is made up of 15 amino acids. The J segment lost 7 bases and the V segment lost 1 base, leaving 6 bases of the junction unmatched. Germline V gives CDR1 MGHRA, CDR2 YSYEKL. In DNA, the CDR3 is TGCGCCAGCAGCCAAGCGGGGACTAGAGAAAATGAGCAGTTCTTC. It is translated as CASSQAGTRENEQFF.

In regard to this clone: An end of the junction does not agree with germline; a read error may underlie this. This chain connects TRBV19 to TRBJ2-3; D is perhaps TRBD2 (5 bases). The germline CDR1 and CDR2 sequences are LNHDA and SQIVND (reference sequence). The CDR3 is 13 residues long. CDR3 loop: CASGMSGTDTQYF. The CDR3 nucleotides read TGTGCCAGTGGTATGTCGGGGACAGATACGCAGTATTTT.

The V call is TRBV7-6, the J call TRBJ1-2; possibly TRBD1 for D (5 bases). Between the trimmed V and J ends, which lost 6 bases and 7 bases, there was a span of 12 bases. The CDR3 has 12 residues. The germline V gene encodes CDR1 SGHVS and CDR2 FNYEAQ. The CDR3 coding sequence is TGTGCCAGCAGTCCAGGGTCTGGTGGCTACACCTTC. Its translation: CASSPGSGGYTF.

The V call is TRBV21-1, the J call TRBJ2-3; TRBD1 reflects the table's D call only, with no check against the DNA. TRBV21-1 is shown as a pseudogene. The CDR3 contains 17 residues. The CDR3 bases are TGTGCCAGCAGCCCTTTTTCCCCGCCTCGGGACATAGATACGCAGTATTTT. It encodes CASSPFSPPRDIDTQYF.

This clone has more than one count but fewer than ten. The chain recombines TRBV7-6 with TRBJ1-6; D may be TRBD1 (6 bases). Germline CDR1 SGHVS, CDR2 FNYEAQ. Trimming removed 5 bases from V and 5 bases from J, with 10 bases in between. This CDR3 comprises 14 residues. The CDR3 nucleotides read TGTGCCAGCAGCATCGGACAGAATAATTCACCCCTCCACTTT. It is translated as CASSIGQNNSPLHF.

V and J are TRBV19 and TRBJ2-3; 10 nucleotides agree with TRBD1. The CDR3 runs 14 residues. The ends lost 4 bases at V and 4 bases at J; junction bases unmatched: 2. Per germline, CDR1 LNHDA and CDR2 SQIVND (reference sequence). CDR3 coding DNA: TGTGCCAGTAGTAGACAGGGGGCCGCAGATACGCAGTATTTT. Encoded protein: CASSRQGAADTQYF.

V gene TRBV19 combines with J gene TRBJ2-3; TRBD1 agrees at 8 bases. The CDR3 loop spans 14 amino acids. V was pared by 4 bases and J by 5 bases, with 5 bases of the junction left unmatched. Germline V gene data show CDR1 as LNHDA and CDR2 as SQIVND (reference sequence). CDR3 bases: TGTGCCAGTAGTAAGGACAGGGTGGAAGATACGCAGTATTTT. The encoded protein is CASSKDRVEDTQYF.

The V gene is TRBV5-1, the J gene TRBJ2-5; D not certain. Germline V CDR1 and CDR2: SGHRS, YFSETQ. This CDR3 contains 15 residues. The V end lost 0 bases, the J end lost 3 bases, and 12 bases lay between the germline ends. The CDR3: CASSLDPNFKETQYF. The CDR3 DNA reads as TGCGCCAGCAGCTTGGATCCGAACTTTAAAGAGACCCAGTACTTC. The full variable domain, in which reference TRBV5-1 and TRBJ2-5 provide the parts outside the CDR3, is KAGVTQTPRYLIKTRGQQVTLSCSPISGHRSVSWYQQTPGQGLQFLFEYFSETQRNKGNFPGRFSGRQFSNSRSEMNVSTLELGDSALYLCASSLDPNFKETQYFGPGTRLLVL.

The chain carries TRBV5-6 and TRBJ2-2, with D unresolved. The length of the CDR3 is 12 residues. CDR1 and CDR2 (germline): SGHDT, YYEEEE. V was cut by 4 bases and J by 2 bases, with 3 bases left in between. This CDR3 reads CASSVNTGELFF. The CDR3 bases are TGTGCCAGCAGCGTAAACACCGGGGAGCTGTTTTTT.

The chain links TRBV7-9 to TRBJ1-1, with 12 bases that match TRBD1. There are 16 residues in the CDR3. The ends lost 3 bases at V and 5 bases at J; junction bases unmatched: 7. Germline V gene sequence: CDR1 SEHNR, CDR2 FQNEAQ (reference sequence). DNA for the CDR3: TGTGCCAGCAGCTTCTCTCCGGGACAGGGGGCGACTGAAGCTTTCTTT. It codes for CASSFSPGQGATEAFF. Full variable domain (outside the CDR3, taken from reference TRBV7-9 and TRBJ1-1): DTGVSQNPRHKITKRGQNVTFRCDPISEHNRLYWYRQTLGQGPEFLTYFQNEAQLEKSRLLSDRFSAERPKGSFSTLEIQRTEQGDSAMYLCASSFSPGQGATEAFFGQGTRLTVV.

V gene TRBV7-9 combines with J gene TRBJ1-1, with D uncertain. V was cut by 0 bases and J by 7 bases, with 9 bases left in between. The CDR3 spans 13 residues. Germline loops: CDR1 SEHNR, CDR2 FQNEAQ (reference sequence). The CDR3 nucleotides are TGTGCCAGCAGCTTAGCAGGAGGAATTGAAGCTTTCTTT. Amino acids: CASSLAGGIEAFF.

CDR3 protein: CASSLDRDPYEQYF. Written as DNA, the CDR3 is TGCGCCAGCAGCTTGGACAGGGATCCTTACGAGCAGTACTTC. The chain couples TRBV5-1 to TRBJ2-7; D might be TRBD1 (6 bases). Trimming left V 0 bases short and J 4 bases short, with 11 bases between. Germline V gene data show CDR1 as SGHRS and CDR2 as YFSETQ. There are 14 residues in the CDR3.

V and J are TRBV11-2 and TRBJ2-1; the match to TRBD1 covers 9 bases. Per the germline V gene, CDR1 is SGHAT and CDR2 is FQNNGV. The CDR3 has 15 residues. After removal of 5 bases from V and 4 bases from J, the junction contained 6 bases not matched to a gene. The CDR3 is CASSPRQGGYNEQFF. The CDR3 DNA follows: TGTGCCAGCAGCCCCAGACAGGGGGGGTACAATGAGCAGTTCTTC.

This rearrangement joins TRBV19 to TRBJ1-4; TRBD1 might be the D (6 bases). Germline V gives CDR1 LNHDA, CDR2 SQIVND (reference sequence). This CDR3 spans 14 amino acids. Trimming stripped 6 bases from V and 7 bases from J, with 15 bases between. CDR3 nucleotides: TGTGCCAGTAGAGACAGGTCCGGAATTGAAAAACTGTTTTTT. Encoded protein: CASRDRSGIEKLFF.

This clone is a singleton in its sample. The chain uses TRBV2 and TRBJ2-6; D is perhaps TRBD2 (6 bases). Germline loops: CDR1 SNHLY, CDR2 FYNNEI. V was clipped by 1 base and J by 1 base, with 8 bases between them. The CDR3 runs 16 residues. CDR3 nucleotide sequence: TGTGCCAGCAGTGAAGGGGGGGTATCTGGGGCCAACGTCCTGACTTTC. This encodes CASSEGGVSGANVLTF.

The V call is TRBV5-1, the J call TRBJ2-5; possibly TRBD2 for D (6 bases). Looked up from germline, CDR1 is SGHRS and CDR2 is YFSETQ. Trimming pared 6 bases from V and 11 bases from J, leaving 23 bases between. This CDR3 contains 14 residues. CDR3 sequence: CASTTTIQGGEQYF. The DNA of the CDR3 is TGCGCCAGCACGACTACCATTCAGGGCGGGGAGCAGTACTTC.

The chain uses TRBV29-1 and TRBJ2-5; 9 bases line up with TRBD2. Germline assignment: CDR1 SQVTM and CDR2 ANQGSEA. V lost 3 bases, J lost 13 bases, and 15 bases stayed unmatched. This CDR3 contains 14 residues. The CDR3 nucleotides read TGCAGCGTTGATTGGCGGGAGGGGCTAGAGGCCCTGTACTTC. Translation: CSVDWREGLEALYF.

Here the CDR3 reads CASSPAPGLDQETQYF. The CDR3 DNA is TGTGCCAGCAGCCCGGCCCCGGGACTAGATCAAGAGACCCAGTACTTC. The V and J genes are TRBV5-4 and TRBJ2-5, with 8 bases aligning to TRBD2. Trimming removed 4 bases from V and 2 bases from J; junction bases left unmatched: 10. Germline loops: CDR1 SGHNT, CDR2 YYREEE (reference sequence). The CDR3 is made up of 16 amino acids.

J is TRBJ2-7 and V is TRBV9; D perhaps matches TRBD2 (6 bases). CDR3 size: 14 residues. The germline V and J ends were trimmed by 0 bases and 5 bases, with 12 bases remaining between them. Germline-derived CDR1 and CDR2 are SGDLS and YYNGEE. CDR3 protein: CASSVEGLAHEQYF. The DNA for the CDR3 is TGTGCCAGCAGCGTAGAGGGACTGGCCCACGAGCAGTACTTC.

The rearrangement uses TRBV5-1 and TRBJ2-5; TRBD2 matches 8 bases. Germline values: CDR1 SGHRS, CDR2 YFSETQ. Trimming cost V 3 bases and J 1 base; bases outside gene matches: 8. This CDR3 has 16 amino acids. The CDR3 DNA is TGCGCCAGCAGCTACACTAGCGGTCGGGCCCAAGAGACCCAGTACTTC. Its protein is CASSYTSGRAQETQYF.

In DNA form, the CDR3 reads TGTGCCAGCAGCACCCCGACAAACGCGAACACCGGGGAGCTGTTTTTT. Its translation: CASSTPTNANTGELFF. This rearrangement joins TRBV28 to TRBJ2-2; D is unclear. The V gene lost 6 bases and the J gene lost 0 bases, with 14 bases spanning the gap. This CDR3 is built from 16 residues. Germline CDR1 is MDHEN and CDR2 is SYDVKM.